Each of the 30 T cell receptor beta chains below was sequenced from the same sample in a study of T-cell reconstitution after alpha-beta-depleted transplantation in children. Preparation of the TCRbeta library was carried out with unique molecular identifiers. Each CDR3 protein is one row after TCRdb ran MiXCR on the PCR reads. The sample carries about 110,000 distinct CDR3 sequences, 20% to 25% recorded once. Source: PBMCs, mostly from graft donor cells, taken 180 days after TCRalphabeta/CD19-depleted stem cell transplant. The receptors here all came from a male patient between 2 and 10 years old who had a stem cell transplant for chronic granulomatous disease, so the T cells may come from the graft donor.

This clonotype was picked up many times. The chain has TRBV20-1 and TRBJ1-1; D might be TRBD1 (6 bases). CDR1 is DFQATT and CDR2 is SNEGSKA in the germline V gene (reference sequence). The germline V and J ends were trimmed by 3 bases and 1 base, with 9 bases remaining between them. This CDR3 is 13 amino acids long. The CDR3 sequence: CSASRDTNTEAFF. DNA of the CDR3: TGCAGTGCTAGCCGGGACACGAACACTGAAGCTTTCTTT.

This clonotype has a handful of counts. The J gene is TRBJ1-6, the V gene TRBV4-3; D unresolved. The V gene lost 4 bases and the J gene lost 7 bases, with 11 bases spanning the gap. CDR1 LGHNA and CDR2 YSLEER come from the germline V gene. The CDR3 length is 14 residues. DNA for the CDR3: TGCGCCAGCAGCCCCCGGACGGGAAATTCACCCCTCCACTTT. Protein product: CASSPRTGNSPLHF.

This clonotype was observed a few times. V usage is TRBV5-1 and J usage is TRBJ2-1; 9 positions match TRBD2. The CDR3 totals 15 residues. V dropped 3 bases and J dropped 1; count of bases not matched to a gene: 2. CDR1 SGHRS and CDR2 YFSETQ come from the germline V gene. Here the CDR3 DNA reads TGCGCCAGCAGCTCGGGACTAGCTTCCTACAATGAGCAGTTCTTC. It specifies CASSSGLASYNEQFF.

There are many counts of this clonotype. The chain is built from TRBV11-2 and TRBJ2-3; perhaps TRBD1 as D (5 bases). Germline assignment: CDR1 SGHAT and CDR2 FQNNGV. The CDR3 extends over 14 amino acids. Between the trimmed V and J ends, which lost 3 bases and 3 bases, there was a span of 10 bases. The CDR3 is CASSLGRVTDTQYF. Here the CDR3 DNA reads TGTGCCAGCAGCTTGGGCAGGGTTACAGATACGCAGTATTTT. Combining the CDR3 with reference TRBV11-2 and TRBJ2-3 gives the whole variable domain EAGVAQSPRYKIIEKRQSVAFWCNPISGHATLYWYQQILGQGPKLLIQFQNNGVVDDSQLPKDRFSAERLKGVDSTLKIQPAKLEDSAVYLCASSLGRVTDTQYFGPGTRLTVL.

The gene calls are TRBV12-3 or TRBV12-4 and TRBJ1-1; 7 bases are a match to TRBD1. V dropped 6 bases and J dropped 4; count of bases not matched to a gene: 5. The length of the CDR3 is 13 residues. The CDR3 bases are TGTGCCAGCAGGACGACAGGGCCCACTGAAGCTTTCTTT. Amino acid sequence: CASRTTGPTEAFF.

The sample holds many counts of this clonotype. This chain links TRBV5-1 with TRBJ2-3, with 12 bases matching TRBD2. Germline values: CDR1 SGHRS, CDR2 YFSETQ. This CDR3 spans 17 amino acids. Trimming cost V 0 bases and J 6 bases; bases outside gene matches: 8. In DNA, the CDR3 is TGCGCCAGCAGCTTGGCCTCGAGACTAGCGGGAGCGGATACGCAGTATTTT. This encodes CASSLASRLAGADTQYF.

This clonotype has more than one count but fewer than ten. The CDR3 bases are TGCAGTGCTAGGGCAGGGCTTCTAGCCAAAAACATTCAGTACTTC. This gives the protein CSARAGLLAKNIQYF. The chain combines TRBV20-1 with TRBJ2-4; possibly TRBD1 for D (5 bases). Trimming removed 3 bases at V and 0 bases at J, with 12 bases between. This CDR3 region has 15 residues. Germline V gene sequence: CDR1 DFQATT, CDR2 SNEGSKA (reference sequence).

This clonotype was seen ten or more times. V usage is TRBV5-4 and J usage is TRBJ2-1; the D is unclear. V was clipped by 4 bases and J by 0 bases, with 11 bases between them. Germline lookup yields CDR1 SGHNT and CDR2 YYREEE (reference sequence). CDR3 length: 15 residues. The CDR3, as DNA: TGTGCCAGCAGCCCGGGCGCCAGCTCCTACAATGAGCAGTTCTTC. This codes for CASSPGASSYNEQFF.

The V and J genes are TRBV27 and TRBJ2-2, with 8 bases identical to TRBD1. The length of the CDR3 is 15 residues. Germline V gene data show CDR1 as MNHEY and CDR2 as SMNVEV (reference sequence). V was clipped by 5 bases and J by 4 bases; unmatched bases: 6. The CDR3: CASSQGAVSTGELFF. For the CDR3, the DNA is TGTGCCAGCAGTCAGGGGGCGGTAAGCACCGGGGAGCTGTTTTTT.

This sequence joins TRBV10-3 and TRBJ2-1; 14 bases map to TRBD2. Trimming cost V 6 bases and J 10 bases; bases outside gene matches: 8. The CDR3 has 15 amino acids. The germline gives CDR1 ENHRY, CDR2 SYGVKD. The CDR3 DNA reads TGTGCCATCAGAGGGACTAGCGGGGGCCGGAGAGAGCAGTTCTTC. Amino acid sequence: CAIRGTSGGRREQFF.

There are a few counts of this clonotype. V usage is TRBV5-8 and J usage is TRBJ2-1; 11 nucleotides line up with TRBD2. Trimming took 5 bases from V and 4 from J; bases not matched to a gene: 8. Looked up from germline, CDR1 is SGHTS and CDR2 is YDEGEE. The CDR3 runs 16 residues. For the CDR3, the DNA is TGTGCCAGCAGGGACCCGACTAGCGGGAAGTACAATGAGCAGTTCTTC. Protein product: CASRDPTSGKYNEQFF. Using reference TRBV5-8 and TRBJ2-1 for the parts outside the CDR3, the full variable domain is EAGVTQSPTHLIKTRGQQATLRCSPISGHTSVYWYQQALGLGLQFLLWYDEGEERNRGNFPPRFSGRQFPNYSSELNVNALELEDSALYLCASRDPTSGKYNEQFFGPGTRLTVL.

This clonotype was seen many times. This CDR3 reads CASSSIAGPNTGELFF. CDR3 sequence (DNA): TGCGCCAGCAGCTCGATAGCGGGCCCGAACACCGGGGAGCTGTTTTTT. The V call is TRBV5-1, the J call TRBJ2-2; 7 bases line up with TRBD2. Germline V lookup: CDR1 SGHRS, CDR2 YFSETQ. The J segment lost 0 bases and the V segment lost 3 bases, leaving 5 bases of the junction unmatched. The CDR3 extends over 16 amino acids.

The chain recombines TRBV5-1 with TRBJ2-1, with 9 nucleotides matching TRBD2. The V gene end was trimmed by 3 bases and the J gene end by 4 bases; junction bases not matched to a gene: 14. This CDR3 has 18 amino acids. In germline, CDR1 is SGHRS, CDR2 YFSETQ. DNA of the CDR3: TGCGCCAGCAGCTACCGGGTGGCCCAACTAGCGGGTTACAATGAGCAGTTCTTC. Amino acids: CASSYRVAQLAGYNEQFF.

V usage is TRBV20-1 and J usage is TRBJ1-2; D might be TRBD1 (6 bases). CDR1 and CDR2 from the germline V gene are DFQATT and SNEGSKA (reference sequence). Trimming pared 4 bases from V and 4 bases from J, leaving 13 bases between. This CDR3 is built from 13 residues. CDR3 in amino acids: CSAMREGVYGYTF. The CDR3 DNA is TGCAGTGCTATGCGGGAGGGGGTCTATGGCTACACCTTC.

CDR3 in DNA: TGTGCCAGCAGTTTGGGGACAGGGAGCTATGGCTACACCTTC. Translating gives CASSLGTGSYGYTF. The V and J genes are TRBV6-5 and TRBJ1-2, with TRBD1 matching over 9 bases. The CDR3 consists of 14 residues. V trimming: 4 bases; J trimming: 4 bases; junction bases outside the gene matches: 4. Germline V gene sequence: CDR1 MNHEY, CDR2 SVGAGI.

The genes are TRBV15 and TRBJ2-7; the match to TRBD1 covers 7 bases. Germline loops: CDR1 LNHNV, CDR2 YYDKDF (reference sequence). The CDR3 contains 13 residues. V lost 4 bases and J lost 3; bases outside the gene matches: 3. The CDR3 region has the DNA TGTGCCACCAGCAAGGGGACAGTCTACGAGCAGTACTTC. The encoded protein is CATSKGTVYEQYF.

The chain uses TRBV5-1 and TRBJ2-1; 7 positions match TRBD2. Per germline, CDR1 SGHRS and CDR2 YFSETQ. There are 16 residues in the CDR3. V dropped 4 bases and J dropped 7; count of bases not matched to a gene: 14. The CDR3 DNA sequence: TGCGCCAGCAGCGCTAAATCAGTGGCGGGAGCAAATGAGCAGTTCTTC. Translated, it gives CASSAKSVAGANEQFF.

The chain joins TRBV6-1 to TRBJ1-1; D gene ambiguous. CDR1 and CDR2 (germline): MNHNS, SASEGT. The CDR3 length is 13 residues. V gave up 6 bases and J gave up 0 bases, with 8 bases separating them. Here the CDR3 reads CASRVVVNTEAFF. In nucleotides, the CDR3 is TGTGCCAGCAGGGTTGTTGTGAACACTGAAGCTTTCTTT.

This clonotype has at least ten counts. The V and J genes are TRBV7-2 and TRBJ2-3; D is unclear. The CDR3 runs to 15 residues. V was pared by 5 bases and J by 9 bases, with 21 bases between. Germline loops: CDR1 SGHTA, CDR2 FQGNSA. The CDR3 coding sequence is TGTGCCAGCAGCCGATACCCTCCCCTTCAGATCACGCAGTATTTT. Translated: CASSRYPPLQITQYF.

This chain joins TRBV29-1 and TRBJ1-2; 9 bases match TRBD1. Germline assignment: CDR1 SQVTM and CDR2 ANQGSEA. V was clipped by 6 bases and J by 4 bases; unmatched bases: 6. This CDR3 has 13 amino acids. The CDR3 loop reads CSVPGQGGYGYTF. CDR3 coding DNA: TGCAGCGTCCCGGGACAGGGCGGCTATGGCTACACCTTC.

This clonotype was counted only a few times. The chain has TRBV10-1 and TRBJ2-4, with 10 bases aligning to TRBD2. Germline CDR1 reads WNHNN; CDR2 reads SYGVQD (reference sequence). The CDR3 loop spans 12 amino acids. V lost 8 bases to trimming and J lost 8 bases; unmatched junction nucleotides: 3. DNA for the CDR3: TGCGCCAGCGGGACTAGCGCCGACATTCAGTACTTC. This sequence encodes CASGTSADIQYF.

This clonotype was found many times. For the CDR3, the DNA is TGCAGCGTTGTCGTGGGGTACGAGCAGTACTTC. Protein product: CSVVVGYEQYF. The chain employs TRBV29-1 and TRBJ2-7; D not certain. Per germline, CDR1 SQVTM and CDR2 ANQGSEA. The V end was cut by 4 bases, the J end by 4 bases, with 8 bases between. The CDR3 contains 11 residues.

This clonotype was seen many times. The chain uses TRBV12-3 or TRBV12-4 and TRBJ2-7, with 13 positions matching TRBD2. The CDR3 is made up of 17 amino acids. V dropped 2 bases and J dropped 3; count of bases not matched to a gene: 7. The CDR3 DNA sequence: TGTGCCAGCAGTTTACGGACTAGCGGGGGTGGTTACTACGAGCAGTACTTC. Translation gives CASSLRTSGGGYYEQYF.

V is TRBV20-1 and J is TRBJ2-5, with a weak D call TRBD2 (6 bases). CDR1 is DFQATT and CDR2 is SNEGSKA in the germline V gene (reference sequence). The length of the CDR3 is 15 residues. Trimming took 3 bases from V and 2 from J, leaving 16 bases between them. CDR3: CSASSWRGAQETQYF. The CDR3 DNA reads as TGCAGTGCTAGTAGCTGGCGGGGCGCTCAAGAGACCCAGTACTTC.

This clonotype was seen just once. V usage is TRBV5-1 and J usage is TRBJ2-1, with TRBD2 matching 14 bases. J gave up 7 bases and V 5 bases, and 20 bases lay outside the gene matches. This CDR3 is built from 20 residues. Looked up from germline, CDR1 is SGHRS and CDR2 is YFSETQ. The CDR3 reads CASSSGQPGLAGVAGNEQFF. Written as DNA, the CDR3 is TGCGCCAGCAGTTCCGGACAGCCGGGACTAGCGGGAGTAGCGGGGAATGAGCAGTTCTTC. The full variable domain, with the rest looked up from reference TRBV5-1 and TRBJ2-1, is KAGVTQTPRYLIKTRGQQVTLSCSPISGHRSVSWYQQTPGQGLQFLFEYFSETQRNKGNFPGRFSGRQFSNSRSEMNVSTLELGDSALYLCASSSGQPGLAGVAGNEQFFGPGTRLTVL.

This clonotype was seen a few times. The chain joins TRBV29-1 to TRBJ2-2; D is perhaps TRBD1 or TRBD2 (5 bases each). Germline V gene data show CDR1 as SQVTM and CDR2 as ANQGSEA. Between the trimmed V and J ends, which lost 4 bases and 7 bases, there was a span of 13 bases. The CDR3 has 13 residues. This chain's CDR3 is CSVGSGAGGELFF. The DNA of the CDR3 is TGCAGCGTTGGGTCCGGGGCGGGCGGGGAGCTGTTTTTT.

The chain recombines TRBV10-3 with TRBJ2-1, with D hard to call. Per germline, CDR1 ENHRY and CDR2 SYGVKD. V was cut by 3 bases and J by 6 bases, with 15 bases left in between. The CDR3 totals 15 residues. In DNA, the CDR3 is TGTGCCATCAGTGACCCTAGTGGCCTAGGCAATGAGCAGTTCTTC. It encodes CAISDPSGLGNEQFF.

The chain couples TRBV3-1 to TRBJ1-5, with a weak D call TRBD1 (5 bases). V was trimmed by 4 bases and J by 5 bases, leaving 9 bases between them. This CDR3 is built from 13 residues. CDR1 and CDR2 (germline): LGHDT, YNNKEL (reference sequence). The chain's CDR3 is CASSRGDYQPQHF. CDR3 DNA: TGTGCCAGCAGCCGGGGGGATTATCAGCCCCAGCATTTT.

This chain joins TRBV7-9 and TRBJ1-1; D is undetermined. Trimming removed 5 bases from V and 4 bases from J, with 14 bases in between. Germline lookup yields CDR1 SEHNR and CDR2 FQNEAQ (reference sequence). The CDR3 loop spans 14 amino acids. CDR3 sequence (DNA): TGTGCCAGCAGCCTACCCCTCCCGAGCACTGAAGCTTTCTTT. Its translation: CASSLPLPSTEAFF.

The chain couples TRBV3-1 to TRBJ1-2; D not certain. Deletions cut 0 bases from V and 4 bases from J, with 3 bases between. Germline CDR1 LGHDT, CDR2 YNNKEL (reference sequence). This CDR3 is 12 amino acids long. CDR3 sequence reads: CASSQDFYGYTF. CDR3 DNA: TGTGCCAGCAGCCAAGACTTCTATGGCTACACCTTC.